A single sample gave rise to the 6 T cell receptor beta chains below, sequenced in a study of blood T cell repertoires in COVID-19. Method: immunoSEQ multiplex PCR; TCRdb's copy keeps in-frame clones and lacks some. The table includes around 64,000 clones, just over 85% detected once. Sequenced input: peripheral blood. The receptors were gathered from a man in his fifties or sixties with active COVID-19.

The CDR3 DNA follows: TGCGCCAGCAGCATGGACGGAGTCTCCTACGAGCAGTACTTC. Translation: CASSMDGVSYEQYF. This chain connects TRBV5-1 to TRBJ2-7; D uncertain. Germline V gene lookup returns CDR1 SGHRS and CDR2 YFSETQ. This CDR3 comprises 14 residues. V lost 4 bases, J lost 0 bases, and 11 bases lay in between.

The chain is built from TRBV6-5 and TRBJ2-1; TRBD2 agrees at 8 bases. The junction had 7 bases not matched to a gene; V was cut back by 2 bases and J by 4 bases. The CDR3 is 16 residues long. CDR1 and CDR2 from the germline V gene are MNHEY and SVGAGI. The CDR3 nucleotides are TGTGCCAGCAGTTACGTCGGGACTAGTGATTACAATGAGCAGTTCTTC. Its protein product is CASSYVGTSDYNEQFF.

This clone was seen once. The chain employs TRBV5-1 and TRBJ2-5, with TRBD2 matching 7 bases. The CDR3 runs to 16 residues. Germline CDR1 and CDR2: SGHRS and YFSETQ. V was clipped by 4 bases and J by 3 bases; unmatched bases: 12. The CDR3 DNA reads TGCGCCAGCAGCAGGTATCAAGCGGGACCTAAAGAGACCCAGTACTTC. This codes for CASSRYQAGPKETQYF.

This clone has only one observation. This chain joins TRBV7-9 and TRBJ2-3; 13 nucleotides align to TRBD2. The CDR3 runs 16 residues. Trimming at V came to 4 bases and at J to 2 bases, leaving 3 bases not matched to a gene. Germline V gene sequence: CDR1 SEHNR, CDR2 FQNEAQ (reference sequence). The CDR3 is CASSSGLAGATDTQYF. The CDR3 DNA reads TGTGCCAGCAGCTCCGGACTAGCGGGGGCCACAGATACGCAGTATTTT. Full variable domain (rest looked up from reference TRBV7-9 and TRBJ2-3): DTGVSQNPRHKITKRGQNVTFRCDPISEHNRLYWYRQTLGQGPEFLTYFQNEAQLEKSRLLSDRFSAERPKGSFSTLEIQRTEQGDSAMYLCASSSGLAGATDTQYFGPGTRLTVL.

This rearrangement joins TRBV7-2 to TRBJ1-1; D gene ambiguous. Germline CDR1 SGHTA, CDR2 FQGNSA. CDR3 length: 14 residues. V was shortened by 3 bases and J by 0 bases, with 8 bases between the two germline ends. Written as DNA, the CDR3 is TGTGCCAGCAGCTTTAGAACAGTGAACACTGAAGCTTTCTTT. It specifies CASSFRTVNTEAFF.

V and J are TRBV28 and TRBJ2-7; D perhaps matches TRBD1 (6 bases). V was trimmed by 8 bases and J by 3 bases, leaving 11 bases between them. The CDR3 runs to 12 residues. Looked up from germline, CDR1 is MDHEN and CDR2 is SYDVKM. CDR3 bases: TGTGCCAGCGGGTACAGGGACTACGAGCAGTACTTC. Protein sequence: CASGYRDYEQYF.